The 17 T cell receptor beta chains below come from one sample, sequenced in a study of cytomegalovirus exposure and HLA in healthy donors (dated by TCRdb to between 2016 and 2019). Libraries came from the immunoSEQ multiplex PCR assay. The multiplex PCR relied on a mix of 60 forward primers for TCR Vbeta segments and 13 reverse primers for TCR Jbeta segments. Entries here come from immuneACCESS through TCRdb and include only in-frame sequences with V and J called. Some clones fail to appear in such tables; in the studies checked, an unresolved V gene covers under half of the shortfall, and the cause of the remainder is unknown. This sample holds 100,000 to 130,000 clones; about 74% were observed only once. The ten largest clones capture roughly 15% of the sample. The source material was PBMCs. All receptors derive from a woman between 40 and 50 years old in good health and CMV-seropositive.

The CDR3 spells CAWSVGGQPSYGYTF. In DNA form, the CDR3 reads TGTGCCTGGAGTGTAGGAGGACAGCCAAGCTATGGCTACACCTTC. V gene TRBV30 combines with J gene TRBJ1-2; maybe TRBD1 (6 bases). Deletions cut 0 bases from V and 4 bases from J, with 15 bases between. Per the germline V gene, CDR1 is GTSNPN and CDR2 is SVGIG (reference sequence). The CDR3 consists of 15 residues. Complete variable domain (other parts from reference TRBV30 and TRBJ1-2): SQTIHQWPATLVQPVGSPLSLECTVEGTSNPNLYWYRQAAGRGLQLLFYSVGIGQISSEVPQNLSASRPQDRQFILSSKKLLLSDSGFYLCAWSVGGQPSYGYTFGSGTRLTVV.

This clone was detected only a few times. The V gene is TRBV6-1, the J gene TRBJ2-5, with TRBD2 matching over 8 bases. Germline V CDR1 and CDR2: MNHNS, SASEGT. This CDR3 has 13 amino acids. The junction had 5 bases not matched to a gene; V was cut back by 6 bases and J by 5 bases. In nucleotides, the CDR3 is TGTGCCAGCAGGAGCGGGGGTCCCGAGACCCAGTACTTC. Translated, it gives CASRSGGPETQYF.

CDR3 sequence reads: CASSLGVRHLNTEAFF. The CDR3, as DNA: TGTGCCAGCAGCTTGGGAGTAAGACACTTGAACACTGAAGCTTTCTTT. This sequence joins TRBV5-6 and TRBJ1-1; D unclear. The ends were cut back, 0 bases at V and 0 bases at J, with 12 bases in the middle. The CDR3 runs to 16 residues. The germline gives CDR1 SGHDT, CDR2 YYEEEE.

CDR3 in amino acids: CATLDRFSSTDTQYF. CDR3 coding DNA: TGTGCCACCCTAGACAGGTTCAGTAGCACAGATACGCAGTATTTT. This chain joins TRBV10-3 and TRBJ2-3; tentatively, D is TRBD1 (6 bases). Germline V CDR1 and CDR2: ENHRY, SYGVKD. CDR3 length equals 15 residues. Trimming shortened V by 10 bases and J by 0 bases, and 17 bases separated the two germline ends.

The table lists this clone with a few counts. The chain's CDR3 is CASSVGSSGDYNEQFF. CDR3 nucleotide sequence: TGTGCCAGCAGCGTCGGGTCGAGCGGGGATTACAATGAGCAGTTCTTC. The rearrangement links TRBV6-4 to TRBJ2-1; 7 nucleotides line up with TRBD2. CDR1 is MRHNA, CDR2 SNTAGT, per germline. This CDR3 has 16 amino acids. V shed 6 bases, J shed 4 bases, and the junction held 12 bases outside the gene matches.

The gene calls are TRBV7-2 and TRBJ1-1, with D maybe TRBD1 (5 bases). CDR1 is SGHTA and CDR2 is FQGNSA in the germline V gene. Trimming left V 3 bases short and J 1 base short, with 6 bases between. The CDR3 sequence is 13 residues long. The DNA of the CDR3 is TGTGCCAGCAGCTTCGGGGGGAACACTGAAGCTTTCTTT. Translating gives CASSFGGNTEAFF.

Concerning this clone itself: The sample contains more than one DNA sequence encoding this CDR3. The chain has TRBV30 and TRBJ1-3, with D uncertain. Trimming pared 2 bases from V and 4 bases from J, leaving 9 bases between. This CDR3 spans 13 amino acids. The germline V gene has CDR1 GTSNPN and CDR2 SVGIG (reference sequence). The CDR3 reads CAWSSGSGNTIYF. CDR3 sequence (DNA): TGTGCCTGGAGTTCAGGTTCGGGAAACACCATATATTTT.

J is TRBJ1-1 and V is TRBV5-1, with D uncertain. The CDR3 length is 15 residues. V was pared by 8 bases and J by 0 bases, with 17 bases between. Germline-derived CDR1 and CDR2 are SGHRS and YFSETQ. The CDR3 nucleotides are TGCGCCAGACAAGTGTTTCGGCGGGTGAACACTGAAGCTTTCTTT. Translating gives CARQVFRRVNTEAFF.

This clone was detected a few times. This chain links TRBV18 with TRBJ2-1; the D gene is possibly TRBD2 (5 bases). The CDR3 loop spans 14 amino acids. Germline V gene lookup returns CDR1 KGHSH and CDR2 LQKENI. Trimming pared 6 bases from V and 5 bases from J, leaving 14 bases between. The CDR3 is CASSPRAHHNEQFF. Written as DNA, the CDR3 is TGTGCCAGCTCTCCGAGGGCTCACCACAATGAGCAGTTCTTC.

The CDR3 protein is CASSLVGASGGHTDTQYF. The DNA for the CDR3 is TGTGCCAGCAGCTTAGTAGGGGCTAGCGGGGGACACACAGATACGCAGTATTTT. V is TRBV7-2 and J is TRBJ2-3, with TRBD2 identical over 10 bases. V was clipped by 1 base and J by 2 bases; unmatched bases: 9. The CDR3 runs to 18 residues. The V gene's germline CDR1 is SGHTA and CDR2 FQGNSA.

The V gene is TRBV27, the J gene TRBJ2-2; 10 bases line up with TRBD2. Germline V CDR1 and CDR2: MNHEY, SMNVEV (reference sequence). This CDR3 region has 16 residues. Trimming at V came to 4 bases and at J to 2 bases, leaving 4 bases not matched to a gene. The CDR3 protein is CASSYSGGLNTGELFF. The CDR3 DNA is TGTGCCAGCAGTTATAGCGGGGGGCTAAACACCGGGGAGCTGTTTTTT.

The chain links TRBV27 to TRBJ2-7; 16 bases align to TRBD2. The CDR3 loop spans 14 amino acids. Unmatched junction bases numbered 2, after V lost 6 bases and J lost 6 bases. The germline V gene encodes CDR1 MNHEY and CDR2 SMNVEV (reference sequence). CDR3 amino acids: CASRGLAGGLEQYF. In DNA form, the CDR3 reads TGTGCCAGCAGGGGACTAGCGGGGGGGCTCGAGCAGTACTTC.

This clone has only one observation. The chain is built from TRBV25-1 and TRBJ2-1; 13 bases line up with TRBD2. This CDR3 is built from 15 residues. Germline V lookup: CDR1 MGHDK, CDR2 SYGVNS. V dropped 4 bases and J dropped 9; count of bases not matched to a gene: 6. CDR3 region: CASSGTSGGASEQFF. As DNA, the CDR3 is TGTGCCAGCAGTGGAACTAGCGGGGGGGCCAGTGAGCAGTTCTTC.

This chain connects TRBV28 to TRBJ1-2, with TRBD1 matching over 7 bases. CDR1 and CDR2 from the germline V gene are MDHEN and SYDVKM. The CDR3 spans 13 residues. V was pared by 7 bases and J by 4 bases, with 6 bases of the junction left unmatched. DNA of the CDR3: TGTGCCAGCAAGACGGGACAGTTCTATGGCTACACCTTC. Protein sequence: CASKTGQFYGYTF.

This clone turned up a few times. CDR3 protein: CAIQGALGQPQHF. Here the CDR3 DNA reads TGTGCCATCCAGGGGGCGTTGGGTCAGCCCCAGCATTTT. The V and J genes are TRBV6-6 and TRBJ1-5, with 8 bases that match TRBD1. V lost 10 bases to trimming and J lost 6 bases; unmatched junction nucleotides: 8. The CDR3 contains 13 residues. CDR1 and CDR2 (germline): MNHNY, SVGAGI (reference sequence).

The V and J genes are TRBV6-5 and TRBJ1-1; D is ambiguous. V lost 3 bases and J 2 bases, leaving 13 bases between the germline ends. The CDR3 contains 15 residues. The germline V gene has CDR1 MNHEY and CDR2 SVGAGI. The CDR3 bases are TGTGCCAGCAGTTATAGCGGACGCGTCAACACTGAAGCTTTCTTT. This translates into CASSYSGRVNTEAFF.

This chain joins TRBV11-1 and TRBJ2-7, with D unresolved. V dropped 4 bases and J dropped 0 bases, with 10 bases sitting between them. CDR1 is SGHAT, CDR2 FQDESV, per germline (reference sequence). This CDR3 comprises 14 residues. CDR3: CASSSRRSSYEQYF. The CDR3 coding sequence is TGTGCCAGCAGCTCCCGTCGCAGCTCCTACGAGCAGTACTTC. Filled out from reference TRBV11-1 and TRBJ2-7, the complete variable domain reads EAEVAQSPRYKITEKSQAVAFWCDPISGHATLYWYRQILGQGPELLVQFQDESVVDDSQLPKDRFSAERLKGVDSTLKIQPAELGDSAMYLCASSSRRSSYEQYFGPGTRLTVT.